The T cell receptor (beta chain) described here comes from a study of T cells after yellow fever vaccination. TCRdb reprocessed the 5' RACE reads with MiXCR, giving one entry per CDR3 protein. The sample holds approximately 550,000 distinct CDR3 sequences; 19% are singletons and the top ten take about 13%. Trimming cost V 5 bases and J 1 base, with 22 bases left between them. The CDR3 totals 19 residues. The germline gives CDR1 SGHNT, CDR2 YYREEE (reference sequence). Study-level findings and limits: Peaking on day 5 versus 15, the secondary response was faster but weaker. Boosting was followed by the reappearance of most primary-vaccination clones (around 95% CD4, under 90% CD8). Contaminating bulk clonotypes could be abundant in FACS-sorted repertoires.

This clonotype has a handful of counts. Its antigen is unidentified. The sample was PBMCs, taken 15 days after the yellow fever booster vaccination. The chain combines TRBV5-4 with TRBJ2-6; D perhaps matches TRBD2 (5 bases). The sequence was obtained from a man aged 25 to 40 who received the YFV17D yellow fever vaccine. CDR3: CASSWSDDRRGSGANVLTF. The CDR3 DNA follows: TGTGCCAGCAGTTGGTCTGATGACCGGCGAGGGTCTGGGGCCAACGTCCTGACTTTC.